This passage covers 6 T cell receptor beta chains from one sample sequenced in a study of blood T cell repertoires in COVID-19. Clones were read by immunoSEQ multiplex PCR, and TCRdb kept only the in-frame ones, dropping some. The table includes 30,000 to 35,000 clones, 85% detected once. Sequenced material: peripheral blood. These receptors were collected from a human donor with acute or convalescent COVID-19. The donor label of this sample is uncertain.

The rearrangement uses TRBV15 and TRBJ2-3; TRBD2 might be the D (7 bases). The germline gives CDR1 LNHNV, CDR2 YYDKDF (reference sequence). This CDR3 comprises 15 residues. Between the trimmed V and J ends, which lost 8 bases and 2 bases, there was a span of 17 bases. The CDR3 sequence: CATRFAGALTDTQYF. The DNA of the CDR3 is TGTGCCACCCGCTTTGCGGGGGCCCTCACAGATACGCAGTATTTT. Full variable domain (missing parts from reference TRBV15 and TRBJ2-3): DAMVIQNPRYQVTQFGKPVTLSCSQTLNHNVMYWYQQKSSQAPKLLFHYYDKDFNNEADTPDNFQSRRPNTSFCFLDIRSPGLGDTAMYLCATRFAGALTDTQYFGPGTRLTVL.

This clone was observed a handful of times. This rearrangement joins TRBV28 to TRBJ1-2, with 7 bases matching TRBD1. CDR1 and CDR2 from the germline V gene are MDHEN and SYDVKM. The CDR3 spans 15 residues. V gave up 4 bases and J gave up 8 bases; unmatched junction bases: 13. The DNA of the CDR3 is TGTGCCAGCAGTTCTCGAAACAGGGGTACGAGGGGCTACACCTTC. It encodes CASSSRNRGTRGYTF.

V is TRBV6-5 and J is TRBJ2-1; possible D gene TRBD2, 6 bases. Germline values: CDR1 MNHEY, CDR2 SVGAGI. Trimming pared 0 bases from V and 3 bases from J, leaving 12 bases between. The CDR3 contains 16 residues. CDR3 DNA: TGTGCCAGCAGTTACTCGGGACTCCTGAGCTACAATGAGCAGTTCTTC. It specifies CASSYSGLLSYNEQFF.

This clone was observed once. The chain links TRBV18 to TRBJ2-5; unclear D gene. Per the germline V gene, CDR1 is KGHSH and CDR2 is LQKENI. The CDR3 covers 14 residues. Trimming removed 0 bases from V and 5 bases from J, with 10 bases in between. CDR3 region: CASSPPAVLETQYF. The CDR3 coding sequence is TGTGCCAGCTCACCACCGGCCGTGTTGGAGACCCAGTACTTC.

The chain links TRBV7-9 to TRBJ2-7; 7 bases are a match to TRBD2. Germline V CDR1 and CDR2: SEHNR, FQNEAQ (reference sequence). With V trimmed by 7 bases and J by 5 bases, 11 bases remained unmatched. CDR3 length equals 14 residues. This chain's CDR3 is CASIPTWGGDEQYF. The CDR3 region has the DNA TGTGCCAGCATCCCGACCTGGGGGGGGGACGAGCAGTACTTC.

V gene TRBV5-4 combines with J gene TRBJ2-3; TRBD2 aligns across 7 bases. The CDR3 totals 15 residues. The V segment lost 1 base and the J segment 3 bases; nucleotides outside the gene matches: 5. The germline CDR1 and CDR2 sequences are SGHNT and YYREEE (reference sequence). The CDR3 loop is CASSLQRGLTDTQYF. In nucleotides, the CDR3 is TGTGCCAGCAGCTTGCAGCGGGGTCTTACAGATACGCAGTATTTT.